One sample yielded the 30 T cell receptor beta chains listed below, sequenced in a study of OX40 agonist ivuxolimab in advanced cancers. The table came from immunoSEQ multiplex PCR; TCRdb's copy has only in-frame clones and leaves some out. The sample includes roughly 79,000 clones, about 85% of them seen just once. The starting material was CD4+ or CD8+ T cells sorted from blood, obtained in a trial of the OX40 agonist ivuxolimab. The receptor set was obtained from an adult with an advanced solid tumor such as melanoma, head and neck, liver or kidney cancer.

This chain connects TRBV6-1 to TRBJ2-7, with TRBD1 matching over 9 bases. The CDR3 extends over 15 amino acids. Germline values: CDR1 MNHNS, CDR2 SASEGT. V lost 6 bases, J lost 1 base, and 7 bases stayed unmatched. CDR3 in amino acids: CASRRQGVGSYEQYF. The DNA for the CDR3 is TGTGCCAGCAGACGACAGGGGGTCGGGTCCTACGAGCAGTACTTC.

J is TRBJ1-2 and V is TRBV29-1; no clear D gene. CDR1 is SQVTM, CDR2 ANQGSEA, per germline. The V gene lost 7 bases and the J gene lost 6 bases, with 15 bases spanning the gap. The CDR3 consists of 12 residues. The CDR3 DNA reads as TGCAGCGGCCTAGCATGGTCAGATGGCTACACCTTC. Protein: CSGLAWSDGYTF.

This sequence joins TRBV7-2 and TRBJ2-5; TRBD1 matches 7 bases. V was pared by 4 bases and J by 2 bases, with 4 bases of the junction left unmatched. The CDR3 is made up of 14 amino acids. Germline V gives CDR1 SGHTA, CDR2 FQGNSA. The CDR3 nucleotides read TGTGCCAGCAGCTCCATGGACAGGCAAGAGACCCAGTACTTC. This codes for CASSSMDRQETQYF.

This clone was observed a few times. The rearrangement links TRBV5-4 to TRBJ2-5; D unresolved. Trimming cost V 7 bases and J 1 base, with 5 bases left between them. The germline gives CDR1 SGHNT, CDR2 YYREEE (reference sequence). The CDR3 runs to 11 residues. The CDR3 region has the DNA TGTGCCAGCTCTCTCCAAGAGACCCAGTACTTC. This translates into CASSLQETQYF.

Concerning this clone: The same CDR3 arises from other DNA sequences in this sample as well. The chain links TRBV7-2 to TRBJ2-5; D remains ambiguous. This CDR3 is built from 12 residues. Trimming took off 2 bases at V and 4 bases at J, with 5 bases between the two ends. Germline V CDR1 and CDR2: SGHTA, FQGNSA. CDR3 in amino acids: CASSLSSETQYF. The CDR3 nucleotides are TGTGCCAGCAGCTTATCGTCAGAGACCCAGTACTTC.

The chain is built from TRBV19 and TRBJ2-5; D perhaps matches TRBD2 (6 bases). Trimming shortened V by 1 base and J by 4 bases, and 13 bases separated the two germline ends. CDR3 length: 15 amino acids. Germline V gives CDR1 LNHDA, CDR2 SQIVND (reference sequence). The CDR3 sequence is CASSIGPQGGETQYF. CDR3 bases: TGTGCCAGTAGTATAGGCCCGCAGGGAGGAGAGACCCAGTACTTC.

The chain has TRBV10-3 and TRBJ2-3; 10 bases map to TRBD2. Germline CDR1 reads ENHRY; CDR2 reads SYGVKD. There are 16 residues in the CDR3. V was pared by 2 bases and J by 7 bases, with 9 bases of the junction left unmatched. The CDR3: CAISEGSAGGDHTQYF. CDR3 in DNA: TGTGCCATCAGTGAGGGGTCAGCGGGAGGGGATCATACGCAGTATTTT.

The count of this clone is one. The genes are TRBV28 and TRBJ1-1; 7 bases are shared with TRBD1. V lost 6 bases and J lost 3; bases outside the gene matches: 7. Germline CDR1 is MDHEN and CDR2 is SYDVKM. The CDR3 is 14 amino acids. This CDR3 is CASSLTGEDTEAFF. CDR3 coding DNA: TGTGCCAGCAGCTTAACAGGGGAGGACACTGAAGCTTTCTTT.

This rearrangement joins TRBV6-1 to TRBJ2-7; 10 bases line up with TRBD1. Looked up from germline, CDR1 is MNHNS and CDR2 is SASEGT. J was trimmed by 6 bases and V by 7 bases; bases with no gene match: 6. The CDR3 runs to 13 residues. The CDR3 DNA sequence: TGTGCCAGCACGTTGGACAGGGGGAGCGAGCAGTACTTC. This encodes CASTLDRGSEQYF.

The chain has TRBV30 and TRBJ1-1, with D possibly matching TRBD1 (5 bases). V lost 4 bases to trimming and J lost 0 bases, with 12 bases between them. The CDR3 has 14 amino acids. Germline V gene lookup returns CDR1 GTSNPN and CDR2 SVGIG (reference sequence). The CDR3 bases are TGTGCCTGGAAGGGGCAACACCTGAACACTGAAGCTTTCTTT. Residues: CAWKGQHLNTEAFF. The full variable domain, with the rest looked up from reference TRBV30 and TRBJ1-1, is SQTIHQWPATLVQPVGSPLSLECTVEGTSNPNLYWYRQAAGRGLQLLFYSVGIGQISSEVPQNLSASRPQDRQFILSSKKLLLSDSGFYLCAWKGQHLNTEAFFGQGTRLTVV.

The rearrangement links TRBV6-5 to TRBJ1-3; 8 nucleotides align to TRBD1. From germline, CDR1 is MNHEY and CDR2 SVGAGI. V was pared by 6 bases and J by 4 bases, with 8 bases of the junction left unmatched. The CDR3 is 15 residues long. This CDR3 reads CASRPTGGRGNTIYF. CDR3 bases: TGTGCCAGCAGGCCTACAGGGGGGAGGGGAAACACCATATATTTT.

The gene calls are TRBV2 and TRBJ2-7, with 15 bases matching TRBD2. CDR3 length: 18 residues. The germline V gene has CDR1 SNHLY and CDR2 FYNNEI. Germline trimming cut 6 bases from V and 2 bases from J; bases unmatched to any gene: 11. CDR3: CASRAGTSGRPYPYEQYF. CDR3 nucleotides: TGTGCCAGCAGGGCAGGGACTAGCGGGAGGCCTTACCCCTACGAGCAGTACTTC.

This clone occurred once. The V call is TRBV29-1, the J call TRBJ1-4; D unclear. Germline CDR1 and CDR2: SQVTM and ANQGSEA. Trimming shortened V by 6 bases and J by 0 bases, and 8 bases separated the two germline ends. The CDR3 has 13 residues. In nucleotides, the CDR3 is TGCAGCGTCCCAGCATCAACTAATGAAAAACTGTTTTTT. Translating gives CSVPASTNEKLFF.

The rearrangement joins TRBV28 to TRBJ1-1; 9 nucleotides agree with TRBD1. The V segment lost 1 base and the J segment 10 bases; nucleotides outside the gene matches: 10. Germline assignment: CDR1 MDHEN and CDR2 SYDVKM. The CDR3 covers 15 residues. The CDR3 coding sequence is TGTGCCAGCAGTTTATATATGGGACAGGGTTATGGAGCTTTCTTT. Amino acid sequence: CASSLYMGQGYGAFF.

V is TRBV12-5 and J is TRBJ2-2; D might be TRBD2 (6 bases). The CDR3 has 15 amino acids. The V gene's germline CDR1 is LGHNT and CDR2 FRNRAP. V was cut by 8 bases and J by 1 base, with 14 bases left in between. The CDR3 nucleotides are TGTGCTAGTAGTCGGGGGATAGAGAACACCGGGGAGCTGTTTTTT. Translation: CASSRGIENTGELFF.

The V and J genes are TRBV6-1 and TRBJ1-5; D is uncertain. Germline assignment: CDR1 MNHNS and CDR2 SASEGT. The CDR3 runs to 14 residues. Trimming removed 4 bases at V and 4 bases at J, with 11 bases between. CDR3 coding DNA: TGTGCCAGCAGTGGTAGGCAGAGTAATCAGCCCCAGCATTTT. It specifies CASSGRQSNQPQHF.

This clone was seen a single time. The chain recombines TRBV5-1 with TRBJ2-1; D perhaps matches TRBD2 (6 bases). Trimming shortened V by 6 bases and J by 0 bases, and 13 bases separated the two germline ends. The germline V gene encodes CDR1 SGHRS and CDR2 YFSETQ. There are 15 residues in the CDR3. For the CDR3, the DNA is TGCGCCAGCAACCCTAGCGCCAGCTCCTACAATGAGCAGTTCTTC. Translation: CASNPSASSYNEQFF.

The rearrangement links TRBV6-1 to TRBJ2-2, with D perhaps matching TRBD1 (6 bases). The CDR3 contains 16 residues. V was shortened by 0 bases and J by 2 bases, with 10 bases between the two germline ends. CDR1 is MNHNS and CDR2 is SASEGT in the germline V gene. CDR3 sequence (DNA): TGTGCCAGCAGTGAAGCCAGGGGCCGTAACACCGGGGAGCTGTTTTTT. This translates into CASSEARGRNTGELFF.

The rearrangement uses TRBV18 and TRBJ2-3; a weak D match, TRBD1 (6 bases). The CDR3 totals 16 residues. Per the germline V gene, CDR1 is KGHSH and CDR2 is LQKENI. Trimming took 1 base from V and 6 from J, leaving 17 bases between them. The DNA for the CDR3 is TGTGCCAGCTCACCACTCCGACAGGTCCCTGCGGATACGCAGTATTTT. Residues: CASSPLRQVPADTQYF.

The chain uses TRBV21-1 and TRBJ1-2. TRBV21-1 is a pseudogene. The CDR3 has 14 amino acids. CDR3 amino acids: CASFPEGFDYGYTF. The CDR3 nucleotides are TGTGCCAGCTTCCCGGAGGGGTTTGACTATGGCTACACCTTC.

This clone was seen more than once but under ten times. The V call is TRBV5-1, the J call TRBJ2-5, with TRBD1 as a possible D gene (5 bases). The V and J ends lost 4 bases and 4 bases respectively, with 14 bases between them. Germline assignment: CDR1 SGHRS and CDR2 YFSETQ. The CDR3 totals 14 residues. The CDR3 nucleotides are TGCGCCAGCAGCCCCTTAGGGGCAGGAGAGACCCAGTACTTC. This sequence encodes CASSPLGAGETQYF.

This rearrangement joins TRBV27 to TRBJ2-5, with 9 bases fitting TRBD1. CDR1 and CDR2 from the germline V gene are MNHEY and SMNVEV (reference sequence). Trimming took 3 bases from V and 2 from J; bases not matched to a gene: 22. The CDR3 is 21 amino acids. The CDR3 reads CASSFSDRGSRVQSPQETQYF. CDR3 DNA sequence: TGTGCCAGCAGTTTTAGCGACAGGGGGTCTCGAGTCCAATCCCCTCAAGAGACCCAGTACTTC.

The CDR3 DNA reads as TGTGCCAGCAGCCGACTAGCGGGACCCTACGAGCAGTACTTC. Translated, it gives CASSRLAGPYEQYF. V gene TRBV6-5 combines with J gene TRBJ2-7; 11 bases line up with TRBD2. V trimming: 6 bases; J trimming: 2 bases; junction bases outside the gene matches: 3. The CDR3 covers 14 residues. Per the germline V gene, CDR1 is MNHEY and CDR2 is SVGAGI.

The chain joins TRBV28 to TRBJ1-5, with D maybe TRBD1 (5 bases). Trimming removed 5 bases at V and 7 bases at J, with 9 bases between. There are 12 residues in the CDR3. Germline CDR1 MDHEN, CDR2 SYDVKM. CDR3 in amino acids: CASSTGGQPQHF. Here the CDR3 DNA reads TGTGCCAGCAGTACCGGGGGACAGCCCCAGCATTTT.

Here the CDR3 reads CASSLVPPSGSIIEQFF. The CDR3, as DNA: TGTGCCAGCAGCTTAGTTCCCCCTAGCGGGAGTATCATTGAGCAGTTCTTC. This chain uses TRBV11-2 with TRBJ2-1; TRBD2 agrees at 10 bases. V trimming: 1 base; J trimming: 9 bases; junction bases outside the gene matches: 12. Germline lookup yields CDR1 SGHAT and CDR2 FQNNGV. CDR3 length: 17 residues.

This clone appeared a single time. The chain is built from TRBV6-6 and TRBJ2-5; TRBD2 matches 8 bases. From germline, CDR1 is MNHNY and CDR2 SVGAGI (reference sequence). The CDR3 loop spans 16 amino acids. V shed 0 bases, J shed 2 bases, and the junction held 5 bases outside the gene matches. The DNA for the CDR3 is TGTGCCAGCAGTTACTCGAGAACTAGCGGACAAGAGACCCAGTACTTC. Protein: CASSYSRTSGQETQYF.

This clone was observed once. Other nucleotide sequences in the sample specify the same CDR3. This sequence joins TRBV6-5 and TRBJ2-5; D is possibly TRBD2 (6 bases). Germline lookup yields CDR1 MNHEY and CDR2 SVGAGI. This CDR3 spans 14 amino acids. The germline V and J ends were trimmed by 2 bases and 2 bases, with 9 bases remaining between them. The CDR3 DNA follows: TGTGCCAGCAGTTACGGAGGGCGACAAGAGACCCAGTACTTC. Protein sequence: CASSYGGRQETQYF.

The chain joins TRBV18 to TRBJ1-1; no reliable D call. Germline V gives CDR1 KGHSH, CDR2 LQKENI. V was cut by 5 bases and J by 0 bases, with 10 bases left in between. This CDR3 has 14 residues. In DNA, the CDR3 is TGTGCCAGCTCAAGGGTCAGCCTGAACACTGAAGCTTTCTTT. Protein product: CASSRVSLNTEAFF.

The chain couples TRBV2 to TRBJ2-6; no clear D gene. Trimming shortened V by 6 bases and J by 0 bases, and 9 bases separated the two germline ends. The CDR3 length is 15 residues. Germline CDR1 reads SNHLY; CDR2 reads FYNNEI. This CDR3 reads CASRRFDSGANVLTF. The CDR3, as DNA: TGTGCCAGCAGAAGATTCGACTCTGGGGCCAACGTCCTGACTTTC.

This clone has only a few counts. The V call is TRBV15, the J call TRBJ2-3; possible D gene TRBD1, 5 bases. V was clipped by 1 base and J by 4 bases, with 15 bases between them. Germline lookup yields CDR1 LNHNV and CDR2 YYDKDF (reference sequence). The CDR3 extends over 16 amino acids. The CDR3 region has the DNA TGTGCCACCAGCAGAGGTGGAGACAGAGACGCAGATACGCAGTATTTT. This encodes CATSRGGDRDADTQYF.